Included here is one T cell receptor (beta chain) sequence, with context. Its cognate antigen has yet to be identified. No much larger clonotype is one base removed from it; base qualities were not supplied. The source of the sample is a study of radiation and T cells in renal cell carcinoma (dated by TCRdb to the early 2020s). Regarding the complete study: In total, 53 samples underwent TCR beta sequencing: approximately 25 tumors plus 27 peripheral blood samples. The last blood draw occurred 4 weeks after radiation, at the same time as nephrectomy. Across all 50 or so samples, 4,016,671 unique CDR3 nucleotide sequences, encoding 2 million to 3 million unique CDR3 amino acid sequences, were identified. Beyond this particular receptor, the publication reports: Because pretreatment tumor biopsies were not available, the baseline intratumoral presence of clonotypes could not be determined. Changes in the blood repertoire were not tracked past 4 weeks after treatment. In blood, the top tumor clonotypes increased from baseline to 2 weeks after radiation and then shrank by 4 weeks, which suggests a temporary expansion of tumor-resident clones. Effects of radiation dose or scheduling on the TCR repertoire could not be addressed with the single-armed trial design.

Explained via the paper, the time point label denotes: blood 4 weeks post-SBRT, at nephrectomy. The intended sense of this specimen's treatment or condition label: 15 Gy SBRT to primary tumor, nephrectomy 4 weeks later. The samples were obtained from a clinical trial, where primary renal cell carcinomas were treated with 15 Gy stereotactic body radiation therapy and then removed by nephrectomy 4 weeks afterward. To follow tumor-enriched clonotypes, peripheral blood was collected serially from radiation-treated patients at baseline and again at 2 weeks and 4 weeks after SBRT. Renal cell carcinoma with clear cell pathology was present in all patients. Genomic DNA for TCR sequencing was prepared using the QIAamp DNA Blood Mini Kit (Qiagen). Only samples passing all quality control checks were included in the analyses. TCR beta libraries were generated from genomic DNA with the immunoSEQ kit, following the manufacturer's recommendations. To prepare the libraries, a first multiplex PCR with proprietary primers was run, followed by a second PCR that added unique barcodes, and a bead cleanup was done after each round. A kit-provided positive control reaction and a negative control reaction were included in every sample batch. The final libraries were assessed on an Agilent 4200 TapeStation D1000 ScreenTape, pooled by volume, and quantified by qPCR. Sequencing was performed on an Illumina NextSeq500 with a MidOutput 150-cycle cartridge, and 156 Read1 and 15 Index1 cycles were run with kit custom primers. The pooled library was loaded at 0.95 to 1 pM, with an approximately 20% PhiX control spiked in. The authors processed their data as follows. Vendor-processed data were analyzed in R, with a clonotype defined as all T cells sharing the same CDR3 nucleotide sequence. In the clone abundance analyses, frequencies were normalized to the 10,000 most abundant clones in each sample. Public T cell clones, averaging fewer than five per sample, were removed before analysis. A difference in abundance of at least 32-fold between compartments was used to define tumor-enriched and baseline blood-enriched clonotypes. A beta-binomial differential abundance model was used to identify clonotypes that were expanded or contracted between blood time points. Tumor-blood repertoire similarity was measured with the Baroni-Urbani and Buser coefficient, and group comparisons used two-tailed Wilcoxon tests in R. Drawn from immuneACCESS, this table holds only the in-frame rearrangements with V and J called that TCRdb kept. Clones are partly lost; checked studies trace under half to an unresolved V gene and leave the rest unexplained. V and J calls plus clone size are reproduced from that table; the DNA served to infer D and trimming. The sample table lists fewer than 200,000 clones, about 88% of them with a count of one. In total, the top ten clones hold around 11% of the sample.

The TCR comes from a woman aged 45-65 years with renal cell carcinoma. The material sequenced was blood, taken from a patient whose treatment included radiotherapy and nephrectomy.

The CDR3 region: CASSPDRGPYEQYF. The DNA is as follows: TGTGCCAGCAGCCCGGACAGGGGGCCCTACGAGCAGTACTTC. The V gene is TRBV7-6 and the J gene is TRBJ2-7; TRBD1 agrees with 11 junctional bases. CDR1 and CDR2, per the germline V gene, are SGHVS and FNYEAQ. V is cut back by 5 bases and J by 2 bases, with 2 bases in the junction unmatched. Including cysteine and phenylalanine, the CDR3 has 14 amino acids. Only the CDR3 DNA is retained, 42 bases long and in frame from the first base.